The present T cell receptor (beta chain) was sequenced within a study of blood T cell repertoires in COVID-19. The wider study: The United States, Italy and Spain supplied acute and convalescent COVID-19 samples.

Methods used by the authors: Estimation of nucleated cell counts was performed using reference gene primer amplification. Profiling relied on immunoSEQ multiplex PCR, and the TCRdb table lists in-frame clones only, not all of them. V and J calls plus clone size are reproduced from that table; the DNA served to infer D and trimming. The data contain 60,000 to 65,000 clones, roughly 84% of them seen just once; the ten biggest clones take up 10% to 13%. Enrollment of patients from Seattle took place during active infection, with longitudinal follow-up. Germline V gives CDR1 SGHTA, CDR2 FQGNSA. The CDR3 sequence is 17 residues long. Trimming shortened V by 0 bases and J by 3 bases, and 15 bases separated the two germline ends.

The material sequenced was peripheral blood. The receptor was derived from a man aged 45 to 65 with COVID-19, enrolled during active disease. The rearrangement joins TRBV7-2 to TRBJ1-3; D is perhaps TRBD1 (6 bases). DNA for the CDR3: TGTGCCAGCAGCTTAGCTTCGGTGGGGGCAAATGGAAACACCATATATTTT. Residues: CASSLASVGANGNTIYF.